This TCR beta chain was sequenced during a study of cytomegalovirus exposure and HLA in healthy donors. Study-wide context: A subsequent analysis reported that the 100 to 150 validation repertoires were produced on the same platform that had also been used for the 666 first-cohort repertoires.

Germline V gene sequence: CDR1 SNHLY, CDR2 FYNNEI. CDR3 length equals 16 residues. Broader study findings: Reports indicated that the classifier achieved high specificity and sensitivity in diagnosing cytomegalovirus status. Researchers catalogued approximately 170 TCR beta chains as cytomegalovirus-associated.

This clone was picked up a small number of times. Its antigen is still unknown. At one boundary the junction diverges from the germline segment, which might be a read error. Only in-frame clones appear in the TCRdb table, and some are missing; sequencing was by immunoSEQ multiplex PCR. The sample records roughly 260,000 clones, 87% being singletons. The clonotype originates from a man younger than 35 in good health and CMV-seronegative. The chain uses TRBV2 and TRBJ2-3; TRBD2 matches at 11 bases. The material sequenced was PBMCs. CDR3 DNA: TGTGCCAGCAGAGAAGCTAGCGGGGGGCCTTCAGATACGCAGTATTTT. Translated, it gives CASREASGGPSDTQYF.